This T cell receptor (beta chain) is from a study of cytomegalovirus exposure and HLA in healthy donors. PCR amplification relied on 60 Vbeta primers (plus 13 Jbeta primers). This table comes from immunoSEQ multiplex PCR, and its TCRdb copy is limited to in-frame clones, with some not included. The sample shows a few hundred thousand clones, 70% to 90% of them seen only once. Nominally healthy donors were sampled, though unrecorded immune exposures were likely. From germline, CDR1 is SGHAT and CDR2 FQNNGV. V lost 4 bases, J lost 6 bases, and 6 bases stayed unmatched. The CDR3 has 15 amino acids. Whole-study findings and limits: It was 150 or so TCR beta chains that were listed as cytomegalovirus-associated. As a later analysis revealed, most CMV-associated TCR beta chains appeared HLA-restricted.

Of note for this clone: Its antigen is unidentified.

The V gene is TRBV11-2, the J gene TRBJ2-7; 13 nucleotides match TRBD2. The clonotype was recovered from a man aged 25-45 years in good health and CMV-seronegative. The sample consisted of PBMCs. The CDR3 spells CASSSGLAGVLEQYF. The CDR3 coding sequence is TGTGCCAGCAGCTCAGGACTAGCGGGGGTCCTCGAGCAGTACTTC.